This is a list of T cell receptor beta chains from one sample in a study of T cells expressing NK-cell markers. TCRdb re-called the 5' RACE reads and shows each CDR3 protein once, DNA omitted. This table holds around 470,000 distinct CDR3 sequences. The sequenced material came from blood T cells: a sorted CD56 or NKG2C T cell subset, CD4+ or CD8+ T cells, or bulk PBMC T cells (not recorded which). The receptors derive from a woman aged 50 to 65 in good health. Both conserved end residues are part of each CDR3. Fields, in order: J gene, V gene, CDR3 protein.

>TRBJ2-5|TRBV5-1
CASSSGGETQYF
>TRBJ2-1|TRBV11-3
CASSLIRRSPEQFF
>TRBJ1-4|TRBV12-3/TRBV12-4
CASSFATNEKLFF
>TRBJ2-3|TRBV4-1
CASSQPYTDTQYF
>TRBJ2-3|TRBV20-1
CSGLAGGYTQYF
>TRBJ2-6|TRBV6-5
CASSQQFSAANVLTF
>TRBJ2-1|TRBV5-1
CASSSGRHNEQFF
>TRBJ1-2|TRBV20-1
CSASQGLNYGYTF
>TRBJ2-5|TRBV10-2
CASSVSEGTQYF
>TRBJ2-3|TRBV12-3/TRBV12-4
CASSLLAGVDTQYF
>TRBJ2-1|TRBV11-2
CASSLIGGRASNEQFF
>TRBJ2-2|TRBV10-3
CAIRGLGPTGELFF
>TRBJ2-1|TRBV12-3/TRBV12-4
CASSFSAAQEFF
>TRBJ1-5|TRBV12-3/TRBV12-4
CASSWRSWDSNQPQHF
>TRBJ2-2|TRBV7-9
CASSLDITGGASAGELFF
>TRBJ2-3|TRBV12-3/TRBV12-4
CASSQQPTSTDTQYF
>TRBJ2-7|TRBV7-3
CASSLSRETEQYF
>TRBJ1-3|TRBV5-1
CASSPAGGGNTIYF
>TRBJ2-3|TRBV20-1
CSARERRGNGVGVPDTQYF
>TRBJ2-5|TRBV6-1
CASLPRGLSWTETQYF
>TRBJ2-1|TRBV29-1
CSVTRGANYNEQFF
>TRBJ2-1|TRBV19
CASSGSYATGEQFF
>TRBJ1-1|TRBV5-1
CASSFIGQGAKRNTEAFF
>TRBJ2-7|TRBV4-1
CASREVGTSSYEQYF
>TRBJ2-2|TRBV9
CASERGLLTGELFF
>TRBJ2-6|TRBV19
CASSDEAGANVLTF
>TRBJ2-1|TRBV6-1
CASSLTWREQFF
>TRBJ1-3|TRBV20-1
CSARESSSGNTIYF
>TRBJ2-7|TRBV18
CASSTNYEQYF
>TRBJ2-3|TRBV29-1
CSVEADSRADTQYF
>TRBJ2-1|TRBV6-5
CASRTSSGRASRNEQFF
>TRBJ2-5|TRBV10-3
CAISDNPQTSATQYF
>TRBJ1-2|TRBV3-1
CASSQVYGREGYTF
>TRBJ2-7|TRBV20-1
CSARDASTLRPYEQYF
>TRBJ2-1|TRBV7-2
CASSNRGSRPPYNEQFF
>TRBJ2-1|TRBV29-1
CSVTLGGFNEQFF